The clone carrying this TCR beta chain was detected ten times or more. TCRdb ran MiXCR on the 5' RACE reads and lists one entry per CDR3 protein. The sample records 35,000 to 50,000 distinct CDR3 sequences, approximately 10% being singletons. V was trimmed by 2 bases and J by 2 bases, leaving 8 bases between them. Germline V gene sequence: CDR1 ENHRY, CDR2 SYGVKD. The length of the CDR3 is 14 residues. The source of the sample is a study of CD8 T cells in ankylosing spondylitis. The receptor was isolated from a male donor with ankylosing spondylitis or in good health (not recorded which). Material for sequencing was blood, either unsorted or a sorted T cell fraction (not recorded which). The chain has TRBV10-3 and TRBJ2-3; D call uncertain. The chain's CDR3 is CAISEGPATDTQYF. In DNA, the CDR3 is TGTGCCATCAGTGAGGGCCCGGCCACAGATACGCAGTATTTT.